This T cell receptor beta chain is from a study of metastatic and nonmetastatic thyroid tumors. On the study more broadly: Repertoires from blood and tumor or nodule tissue of malignant and benign thyroid patients were compared.

The sample holds many counts of this clone. The antigen remains undetermined. Original data processing: A classifier for distant metastasis in papillary thyroid cancer was constructed using CDR3 differences observed across clinicopathological groups. TCRdb re-called the PCR reads via MiXCR. What appears here as the V and J calls and clone size reflects TCRdb's work, not the paper's. The sample lists tens of thousands of clones; roughly 17% were seen once. Patients had received no treatment of any kind before thyroid surgery. Study findings and constraints: It was reported that TCR beta diversity was significantly higher in malignant thyroid tumors than benign nodules, in blood and tumor.

CDR3 size: 14 residues. Germline V CDR1 and CDR2: MDHEN, SYDVKM. V gave up 6 bases and J gave up 0 bases, with 12 bases separating them. Sequences were obtained from blood. V is TRBV28 and J is TRBJ2-7; maybe TRBD2 (5 bases). The receptor comes from a male donor with papillary thyroid cancer or a benign thyroid nodule (not recorded which). Some clones in this sample may be carry-over from other donors' samples. The CDR3 DNA is TGTGCCAGCAGACTAGGAAGGAGCTCCTACGAGCAGTACTTC. Residues: CASRLGRSSYEQYF. Looking up the rest from reference TRBV28 and TRBJ2-7 gives the full variable domain: DVKVTQSSRYLVKRTGEKVFLECVQDMDHENMFWYRQDPGLGLRLIYFSYDVKMKEKGDIPEGYSVSREKKERFSLILESASTNQTSMYLCASRLGRSSYEQYFGPGTRLTVT.